These 2 T cell receptor beta chains share one sample of origin, sequenced in a study of cytomegalovirus exposure and HLA in healthy donors. In the PCR, 60 Vbeta and 13 Jbeta primers were used. TCRdb's copy holds only in-frame clones and misses some; the assay was immunoSEQ multiplex PCR. The table shows about 160,000 clones, with 80% to 90% occurring only once. Sequencing was performed on PBMCs. These receptors came from a man aged 50 or older in good health and CMV-seropositive.

This chain links TRBV6-5 with TRBJ1-2; 12 bases match TRBD1. The CDR3 consists of 15 residues. Unmatched junction bases numbered 4, after V lost 0 bases and J lost 8 bases. CDR1 MNHEY and CDR2 SVGAGI come from the germline V gene. The CDR3 is CASSYSGQGARGYTF. The CDR3 DNA is TGTGCCAGCAGTTACTCGGGACAGGGGGCACGGGGCTACACCTTC.

This sequence joins TRBV19 and TRBJ2-1; D call uncertain. Trimming stripped 3 bases from V and 9 bases from J, with 9 bases between. This CDR3 has 12 amino acids. The germline V gene encodes CDR1 LNHDA and CDR2 SQIVND (reference sequence). CDR3 in amino acids: CASSMGAIEQFF. The CDR3 DNA sequence: TGTGCCAGTAGTATGGGCGCAATTGAGCAGTTCTTC.